The rows below give T cell receptor beta chains drawn from one sample of a study of vaccination effects on CD4 cells after COVID-19. These receptors lack a known antigen. Assay: immunoSEQ multiplex PCR; the TCRdb copy retains only in-frame clones and omits some. The sample lists approximately 76,000 clones, about 79% occurring once. Source: CD4+ T cells from PBMCs cultured with SARS-CoV-2 spike peptides, taken before COVID-19 vaccination. Receptors were obtained from a human donor who received a COVID-19 vaccine. CDR3s include the opening cysteine and the closing phenylalanine or tryptophan. Each record gives: V gene, J gene, CDR3 protein.

v_gene: TRBV6-6; j_gene: TRBJ1-5; CDR3aa: CASSLGHRNQPQHF
v_gene: TRBV7-3; j_gene: TRBJ1-6; CDR3aa: CASSLHGQANSPLHF
v_gene: TRBV6-5; j_gene: TRBJ1-5; CDR3aa: CASSYSGNSNQPQHF
v_gene: TRBV19; j_gene: TRBJ1-6; CDR3aa: CASFSPNRYNSPLHF
v_gene: TRBV2; j_gene: TRBJ2-6; CDR3aa: CASSQISGANVLTF
v_gene: TRBV4-1; j_gene: TRBJ2-4; CDR3aa: CASSQLLTPRGRDIQYF
v_gene: TRBV29-1; j_gene: TRBJ2-5; CDR3aa: CSKRQGGSETQYF
v_gene: TRBV18; j_gene: TRBJ1-2; CDR3aa: CASQETRDSGNYTF
v_gene: TRBV19; j_gene: TRBJ1-4; CDR3aa: CASSRRPGTATNEKLFF
v_gene: TRBV9; j_gene: TRBJ1-3; CDR3aa: CASSADQPGQTSGNTIYF
v_gene: TRBV6-5; j_gene: TRBJ1-1; CDR3aa: CASSYSAGEAFF
v_gene: TRBV2; j_gene: TRBJ2-3; CDR3aa: CASSAGTSGGDTQYF
v_gene: TRBV4-3; j_gene: TRBJ2-2; CDR3aa: CASSQWQVPSGELFF
v_gene: TRBV3-1/TRBV3-2; j_gene: TRBJ1-2; CDR3aa: CASSHGGGGYTF
v_gene: TRBV30; j_gene: TRBJ1-5; CDR3aa: CAWSVQGDQPQHF
v_gene: TRBV29-1; j_gene: TRBJ1-2; CDR3aa: CSVDAGANYGYTF
v_gene: TRBV7-2; j_gene: TRBJ2-6; CDR3aa: CASSTGGISGANVLTF
v_gene: TRBV5-1; j_gene: TRBJ1-2; CDR3aa: CASSLDGDYGYTF
v_gene: TRBV5-1; j_gene: TRBJ1-1; CDR3aa: CASSLSPANTEAFF
v_gene: TRBV12-3/TRBV12-4; j_gene: TRBJ2-2; CDR3aa: CASICRDCSELFF
v_gene: TRBV5-1; j_gene: TRBJ2-6; CDR3aa: CASSLTGSSGANVLTF
v_gene: TRBV29-1; j_gene: TRBJ1-5; CDR3aa: CSVGTSEAQPQHF
v_gene: TRBV2; j_gene: TRBJ2-5; CDR3aa: CASSELGSETQYF
v_gene: TRBV4-3; j_gene: TRBJ1-1; CDR3aa: CASSQGLGSTEAFF
v_gene: TRBV19; j_gene: TRBJ1-3; CDR3aa: CASSRGQGPLGNTIYF
v_gene: TRBV3-1/TRBV3-2; j_gene: TRBJ2-2; CDR3aa: CASSPPGTSGVGELFF
v_gene: TRBV7-9; j_gene: TRBJ2-3; CDR3aa: CASSFVADTQYF
v_gene: TRBV10-1; j_gene: TRBJ2-3; CDR3aa: CASSGEQGGDTQYF
v_gene: TRBV10-3; j_gene: TRBJ1-6; CDR3aa: CAISERRAGENSPLHF
v_gene: TRBV19; j_gene: TRBJ2-3; CDR3aa: CASSRLLAGAPQDTQYF
v_gene: TRBV5-4; j_gene: TRBJ2-1; CDR3aa: CASSSIKQTSGYNEQFF
v_gene: TRBV30; j_gene: TRBJ2-5; CDR3aa: CAWSLQGMRETQYF
v_gene: TRBV14; j_gene: TRBJ1-1; CDR3aa: CASSRDRGTNTEAFF
v_gene: TRBV18; j_gene: TRBJ1-1; CDR3aa: CASSPSIASEAFF
v_gene: TRBV5-4; j_gene: TRBJ2-3; CDR3aa: CASSLAAGDTQYF
v_gene: TRBV7-8; j_gene: TRBJ2-3; CDR3aa: CASSLVWGLLDTQYF
v_gene: TRBV30; j_gene: TRBJ2-1; CDR3aa: CAWSTYGTGSEQFF
v_gene: TRBV4-1; j_gene: TRBJ2-3; CDR3aa: CASSQEMRARTDTQYF
v_gene: TRBV5-1; j_gene: TRBJ1-6; CDR3aa: CASSLERVNSPLHF
v_gene: TRBV5-1; j_gene: TRBJ2-3; CDR3aa: CASSSDEGTDTQYF